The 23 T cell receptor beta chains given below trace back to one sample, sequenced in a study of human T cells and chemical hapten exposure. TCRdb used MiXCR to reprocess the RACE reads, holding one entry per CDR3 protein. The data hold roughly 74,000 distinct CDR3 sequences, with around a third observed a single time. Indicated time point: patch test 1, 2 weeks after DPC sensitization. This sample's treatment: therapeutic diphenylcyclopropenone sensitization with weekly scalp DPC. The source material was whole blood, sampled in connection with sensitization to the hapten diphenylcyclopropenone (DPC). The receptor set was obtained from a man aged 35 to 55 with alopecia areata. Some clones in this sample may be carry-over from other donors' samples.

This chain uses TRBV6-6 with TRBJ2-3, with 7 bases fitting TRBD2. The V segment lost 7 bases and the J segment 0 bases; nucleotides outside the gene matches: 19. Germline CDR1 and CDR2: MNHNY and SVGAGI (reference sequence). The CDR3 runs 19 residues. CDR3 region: CASTGWEGLRATSTDTQYF. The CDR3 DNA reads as TGTGCCAGCACGGGCTGGGAGGGTTTGCGGGCAACTAGCACAGATACGCAGTATTTT.

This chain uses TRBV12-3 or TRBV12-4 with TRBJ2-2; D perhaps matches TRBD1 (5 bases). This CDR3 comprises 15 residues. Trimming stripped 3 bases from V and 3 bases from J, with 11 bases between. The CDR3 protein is CASSFLGQDTGELFF. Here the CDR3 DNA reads TGTGCCAGCAGTTTTCTCGGACAAGACACCGGGGAGCTGTTTTTT.

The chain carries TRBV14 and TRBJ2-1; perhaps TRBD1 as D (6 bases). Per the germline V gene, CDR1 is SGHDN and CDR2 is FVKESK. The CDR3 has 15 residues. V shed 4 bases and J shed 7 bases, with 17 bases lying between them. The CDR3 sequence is CASSLRDTLGNEQFF. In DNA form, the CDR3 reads TGTGCCAGCAGCCTCCGGGACACCCTTGGGAATGAGCAGTTCTTC.

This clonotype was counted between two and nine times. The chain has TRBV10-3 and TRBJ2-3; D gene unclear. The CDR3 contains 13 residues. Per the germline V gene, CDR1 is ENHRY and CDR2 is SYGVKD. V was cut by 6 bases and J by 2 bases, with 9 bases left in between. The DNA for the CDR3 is TGTGCCATCAGCAGAGGCTCCACAGATACGCAGTATTTT. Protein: CAISRGSTDTQYF.

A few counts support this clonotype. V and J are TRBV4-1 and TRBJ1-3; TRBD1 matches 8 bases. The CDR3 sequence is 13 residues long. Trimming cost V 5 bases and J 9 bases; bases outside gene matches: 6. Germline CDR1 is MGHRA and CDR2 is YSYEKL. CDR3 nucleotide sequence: TGCGCCAGCAGCTATGGACAGGGTGGCACCATATATTTT. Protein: CASSYGQGGTIYF.

DNA for the CDR3: TGTGCCAGCAGCCCGGGAGGGCCCAGATCCTACGAGCAGTACTTC. Amino acid sequence: CASSPGGPRSYEQYF. This chain links TRBV28 with TRBJ2-7, with 8 bases lining up with TRBD2. Looked up from germline, CDR1 is MDHEN and CDR2 is SYDVKM. V trimming: 6 bases; J trimming: 1 base; junction bases outside the gene matches: 8. This CDR3 comprises 15 residues.

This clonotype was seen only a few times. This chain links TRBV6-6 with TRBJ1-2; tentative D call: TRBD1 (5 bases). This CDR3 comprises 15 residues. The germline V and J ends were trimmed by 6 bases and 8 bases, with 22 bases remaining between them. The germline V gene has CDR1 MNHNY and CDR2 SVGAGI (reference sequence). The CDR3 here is CASRPPSGRDNGYTF. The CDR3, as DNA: TGTGCCAGCAGACCTCCTTCTGGCAGGGATAACGGCTACACCTTC.

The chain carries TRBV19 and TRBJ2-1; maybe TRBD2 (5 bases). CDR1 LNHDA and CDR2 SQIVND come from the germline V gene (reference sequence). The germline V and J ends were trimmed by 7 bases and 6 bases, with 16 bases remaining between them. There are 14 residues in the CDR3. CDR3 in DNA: TGTGCCAGTACCCGATACGCTGAGGGCAATGAGCAGTTCTTC. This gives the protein CASTRYAEGNEQFF.

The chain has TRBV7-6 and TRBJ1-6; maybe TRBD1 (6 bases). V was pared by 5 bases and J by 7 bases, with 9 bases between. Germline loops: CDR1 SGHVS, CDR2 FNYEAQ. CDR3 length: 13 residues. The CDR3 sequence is CASSKDRNSPLHF. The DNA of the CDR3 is TGTGCCAGCAGCAAGGACAGAAATTCACCCCTCCACTTT.

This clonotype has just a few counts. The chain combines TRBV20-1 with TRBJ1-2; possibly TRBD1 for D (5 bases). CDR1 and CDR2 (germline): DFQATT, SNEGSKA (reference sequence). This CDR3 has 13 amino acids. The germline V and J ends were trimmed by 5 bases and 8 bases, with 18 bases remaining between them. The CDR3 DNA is TGCAGTGCTCGACGGCTGGGGCGGTCGGGCTACACCTTC. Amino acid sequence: CSARRLGRSGYTF.

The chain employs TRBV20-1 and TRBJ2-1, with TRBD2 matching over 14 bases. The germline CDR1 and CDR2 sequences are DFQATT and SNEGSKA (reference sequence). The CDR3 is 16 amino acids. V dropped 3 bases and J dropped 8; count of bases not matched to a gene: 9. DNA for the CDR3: TGCAGTGCTAGCGGTGGGGGACTAGCGGGAGAGGATGAGCAGTTCTTC. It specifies CSASGGGLAGEDEQFF.

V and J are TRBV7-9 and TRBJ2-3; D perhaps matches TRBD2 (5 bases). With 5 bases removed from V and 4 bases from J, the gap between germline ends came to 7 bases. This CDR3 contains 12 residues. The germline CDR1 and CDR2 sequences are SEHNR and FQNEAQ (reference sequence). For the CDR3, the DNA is TGTGCCAGCAGCCCGGGGTCAGATACGCAGTATTTT. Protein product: CASSPGSDTQYF.

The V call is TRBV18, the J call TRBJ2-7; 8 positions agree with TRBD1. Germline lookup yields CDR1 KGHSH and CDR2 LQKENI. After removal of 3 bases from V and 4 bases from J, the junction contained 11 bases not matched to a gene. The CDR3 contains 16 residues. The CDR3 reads CASSPQGASGPYEQYF. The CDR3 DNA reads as TGTGCCAGCTCACCTCAGGGGGCCTCAGGCCCTTACGAGCAGTACTTC.

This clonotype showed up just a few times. The CDR3 DNA is TGTGCCACCAGCAGAGACGTTACCGGGGAGCTGTTTTTT. This encodes CATSRDVTGELFF. The chain has TRBV15 and TRBJ2-2; D is ambiguous. Germline V gene data show CDR1 as LNHNV and CDR2 as YYDKDF (reference sequence). This CDR3 has 13 amino acids. The germline V and J ends were trimmed by 0 bases and 5 bases, with 4 bases remaining between them.

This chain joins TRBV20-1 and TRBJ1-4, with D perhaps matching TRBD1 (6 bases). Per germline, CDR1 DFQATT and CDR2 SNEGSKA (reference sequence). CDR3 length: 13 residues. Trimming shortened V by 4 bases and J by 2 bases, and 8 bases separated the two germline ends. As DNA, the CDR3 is TGCAGTGCTACTGGGGGCACTAATGAAAAACTGTTTTTT. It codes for CSATGGTNEKLFF.

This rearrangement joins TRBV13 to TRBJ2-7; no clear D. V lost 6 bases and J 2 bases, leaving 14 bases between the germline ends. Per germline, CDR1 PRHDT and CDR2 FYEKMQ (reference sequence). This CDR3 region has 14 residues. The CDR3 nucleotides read TGTGCCAGCAGTCCCCCCGGCGGTCCCTACGAGCAGTACTTC. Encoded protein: CASSPPGGPYEQYF. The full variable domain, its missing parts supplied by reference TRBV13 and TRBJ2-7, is AAGVIQSPRHLIKEKRETATLKCYPIPRHDTVYWYQQGPGQDPQFLISFYEKMQSDKGSIPDRFSAQQFSDYHSELNMSSLELGDSALYFCASSPPGGPYEQYFGPGTRLTVT.

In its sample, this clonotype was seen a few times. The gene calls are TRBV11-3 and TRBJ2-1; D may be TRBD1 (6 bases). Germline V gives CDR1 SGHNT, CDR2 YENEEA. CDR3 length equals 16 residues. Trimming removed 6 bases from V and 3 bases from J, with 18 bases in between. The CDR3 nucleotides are TGTGCCAGCAGTCCCCAGACAGGTGCTGGCTACAATGAGCAGTTCTTC. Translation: CASSPQTGAGYNEQFF.

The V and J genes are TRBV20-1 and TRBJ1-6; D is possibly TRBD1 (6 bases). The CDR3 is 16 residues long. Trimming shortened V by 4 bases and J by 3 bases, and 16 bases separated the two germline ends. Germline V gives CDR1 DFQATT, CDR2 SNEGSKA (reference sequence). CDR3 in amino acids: CSAKLVQQGYNSPLHF. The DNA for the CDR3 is TGCAGTGCTAAGCTGGTCCAACAGGGCTATAATTCACCCCTCCACTTT.

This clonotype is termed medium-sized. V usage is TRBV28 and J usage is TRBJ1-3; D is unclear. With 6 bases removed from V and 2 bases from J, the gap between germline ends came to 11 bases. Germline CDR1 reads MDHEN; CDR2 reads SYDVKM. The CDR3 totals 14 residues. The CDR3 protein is CASSPAGTGNTIYF. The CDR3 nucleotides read TGTGCCAGCAGCCCGGCGGGTACTGGAAACACCATATATTTT.

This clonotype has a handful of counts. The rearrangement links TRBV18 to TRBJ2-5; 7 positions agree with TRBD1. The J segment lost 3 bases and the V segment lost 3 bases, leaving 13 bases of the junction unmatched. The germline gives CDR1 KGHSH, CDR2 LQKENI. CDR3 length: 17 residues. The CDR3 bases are TGTGCCAGCTCACCTCAAGGTGCAAGACAGGGCAAAGAGACCCAGTACTTC. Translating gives CASSPQGARQGKETQYF.

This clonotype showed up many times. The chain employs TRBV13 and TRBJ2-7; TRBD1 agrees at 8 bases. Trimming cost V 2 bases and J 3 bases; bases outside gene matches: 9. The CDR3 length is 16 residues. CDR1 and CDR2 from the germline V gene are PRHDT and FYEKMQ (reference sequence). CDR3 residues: CASSLTTRGQSYEQYF. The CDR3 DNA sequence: TGTGCCAGCAGCTTAACTACCAGGGGGCAAAGCTACGAGCAGTACTTC.

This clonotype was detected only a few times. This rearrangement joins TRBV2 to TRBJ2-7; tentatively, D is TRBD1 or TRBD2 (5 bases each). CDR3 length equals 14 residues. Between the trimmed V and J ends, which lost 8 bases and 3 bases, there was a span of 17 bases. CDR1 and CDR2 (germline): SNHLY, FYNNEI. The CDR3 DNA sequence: TGTGCCAGCGAGGGGACGAGTACAAGCTACGAGCAGTACTTC. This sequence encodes CASEGTSTSYEQYF.

CDR3 sequence (DNA): TGTGCCAGCAGTTACGCGGTTGAGGAGCAGTTCTTC. It is translated as CASSYAVEEQFF. V and J are TRBV6-2 or TRBV6-3 and TRBJ2-1; no clear D gene. Germline V gives CDR1 MNHEY, CDR2 SVGEGT. V shed 2 bases and J shed 10 bases, with 9 bases lying between them. This CDR3 is built from 12 residues.